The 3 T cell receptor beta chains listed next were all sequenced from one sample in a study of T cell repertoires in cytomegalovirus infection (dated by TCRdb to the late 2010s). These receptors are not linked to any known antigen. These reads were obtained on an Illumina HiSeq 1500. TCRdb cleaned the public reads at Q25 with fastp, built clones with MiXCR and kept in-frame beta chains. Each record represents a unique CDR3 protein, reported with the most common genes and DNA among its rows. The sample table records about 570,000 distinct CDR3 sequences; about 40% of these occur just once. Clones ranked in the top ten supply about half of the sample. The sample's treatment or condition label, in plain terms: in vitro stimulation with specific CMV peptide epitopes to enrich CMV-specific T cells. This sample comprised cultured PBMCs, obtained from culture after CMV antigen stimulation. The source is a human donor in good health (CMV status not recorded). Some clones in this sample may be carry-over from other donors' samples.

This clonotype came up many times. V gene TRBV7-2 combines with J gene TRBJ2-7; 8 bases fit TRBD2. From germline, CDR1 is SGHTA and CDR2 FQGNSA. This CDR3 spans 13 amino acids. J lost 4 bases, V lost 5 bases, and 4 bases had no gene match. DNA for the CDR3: TGTGCCAGCAGCCGAACGGGGGGGTACGAGCAGTACTTC. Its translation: CASSRTGGYEQYF. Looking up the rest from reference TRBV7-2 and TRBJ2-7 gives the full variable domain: GAGVSQSPSNKVTEKGKDVELRCDPISGHTALYWYRQSLGQGLEFLIYFQGNSAPDKSGLPSDRFSAERTGGSVSTLTIQRTQQEDSAVYLCASSRTGGYEQYFGPGTRLTVT.

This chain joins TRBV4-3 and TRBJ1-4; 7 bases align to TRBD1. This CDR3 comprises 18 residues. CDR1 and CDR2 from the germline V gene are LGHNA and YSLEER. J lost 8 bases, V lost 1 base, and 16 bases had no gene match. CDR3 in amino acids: CASSQVGDSTGLEEKLFF. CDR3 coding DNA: TGCGCCAGCAGCCAAGTGGGGGACAGCACGGGGTTGGAGGAAAAACTGTTTTTT.

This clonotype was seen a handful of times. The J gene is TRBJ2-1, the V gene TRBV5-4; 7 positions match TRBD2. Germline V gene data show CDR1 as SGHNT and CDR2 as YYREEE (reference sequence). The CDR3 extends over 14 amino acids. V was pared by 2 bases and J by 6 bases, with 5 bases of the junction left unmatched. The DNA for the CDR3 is TGTGCCAGCAGCTTAGCGGGGAACCTCAATGAGCAGTTCTTC. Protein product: CASSLAGNLNEQFF.